This T cell receptor (beta chain) is from a study of T cell responses to AZD1222 COVID-19 vaccine. Study results and limitations: Per reports, nearly half of all spike-specific TCRs target regions that are unmutated in variants. At study baseline, merely a handful of AZD1222 recipients were seropositive.

From germline, CDR1 is SQVTM and CDR2 ANQGSEA. The CDR3 runs to 13 residues. V was trimmed by 6 bases and J by 4 bases, leaving 16 bases between them. The repertoire was sequenced with immunoSEQ multiplex PCR; TCRdb's copy has only in-frame clones and lacks some. The table includes tens of thousands of clones, roughly nine tenths detected once. Points on this clone: Its specificity is unknown.

The genes are TRBV29-1 and TRBJ2-7, with TRBD2 as a possible D gene (5 bases). Source: peripheral blood, taken on day 0 of AZD1222 vaccination. This TCR came from an adult in good health. The CDR3 spells CSVSVGVGYEQYF. CDR3 sequence (DNA): TGCAGCGTCTCCGTCGGGGTGGGGTACGAGCAGTACTTC.